The 5 T cell receptor beta chains below were found in one sample sequenced in a study of metastatic and nonmetastatic thyroid tumors. There were no patients who had received any treatment before thyroid surgery. TCRdb reanalyzed the PCR reads with MiXCR. Among 31,000 or so clones listed, about 15% were seen once. The sequenced sample was blood. Every receptor here comes from a female donor with papillary thyroid cancer or a benign thyroid nodule (not recorded which). Some clones in this sample may be carry-over from other donors' samples.

This clone was observed at least ten times. The rearrangement links TRBV3-1 to TRBJ2-7; D is ambiguous. V was trimmed by 2 bases and J by 0 bases, leaving 11 bases between them. The V gene's germline CDR1 is LGHDT and CDR2 YNNKEL (reference sequence). CDR3 length: 15 residues. This CDR3 reads CASSQTPEASYEQYF. The CDR3 coding sequence is TGTGCCAGCAGCCAAACCCCAGAAGCCTCCTACGAGCAGTACTTC.

This clone appeared many times. The rearrangement joins TRBV7-3 to TRBJ2-3; 7 bases match TRBD1. The V gene end was trimmed by 6 bases and the J gene end by 0 bases; junction bases not matched to a gene: 3. CDR1 SGHTA and CDR2 FQGTGA come from the germline V gene. CDR3 length equals 14 residues. The CDR3 bases are TGTGCCAGCAGTCACAGGGGAAGCACAGATACGCAGTATTTT. It encodes CASSHRGSTDTQYF.

This chain connects TRBV30 to TRBJ1-1; D might be TRBD1 (5 bases). Germline V gives CDR1 GTSNPN, CDR2 SVGIG (reference sequence). The CDR3 loop spans 14 amino acids. V was pared by 0 bases and J by 1 base, with 9 bases between. As DNA, the CDR3 is TGTGCCTGGAGTGTACGACAGACGAACACTGAAGCTTTCTTT. Its translation: CAWSVRQTNTEAFF.

This clone was counted ten times or more. The chain is built from TRBV7-7 and TRBJ2-1; possible D gene TRBD1, 5 bases. Trimming took 6 bases from V and 6 from J, leaving 12 bases between them. Germline values: CDR1 SSHAT, CDR2 FNYEAQ (reference sequence). The length of the CDR3 is 13 residues. CDR3 residues: CASSQIDSNEQFF. CDR3 nucleotide sequence: TGTGCCAGCAGTCAAATCGACAGCAATGAGCAGTTCTTC.

Note on this clone: One end of the junction is discordant with germline, which a read error may explain. The chain joins TRBV11-2 to TRBJ2-2, with 9 bases aligning to TRBD1. This CDR3 has 17 residues. Germline assignment: CDR1 SGHAT and CDR2 FQNNGV. The CDR3 region has the DNA TGTGCCAGCAGCGTAGGACCGGGACAGGGTGCAATCGGGGAGCCGTTTTTT. Amino acid sequence: CASSVGPGQGAIGEPFF.